Following are 28 T cell receptor beta chains from one sample sequenced in a study of glioma-infiltrating T cells after dendritic cell vaccination. The assay was immunoSEQ multiplex PCR, and TCRdb's table has in-frame clones only and misses some. The repertoire has approximately 92,000 clones, about 85% of them found once; the top ten carry around 5.4%. The time point denotes: after dendritic cell vaccination, including at tumor progression/relapse. The sequencing used blood, collected after dendritic cell vaccination. The receptors originated from a human donor with glioblastoma.

This clone was recorded a few times. The chain carries TRBV5-1 and TRBJ2-5, with 8 bases aligning to TRBD2. The CDR3 extends over 15 amino acids. The J segment lost 4 bases and the V segment lost 7 bases, leaving 12 bases of the junction unmatched. Looked up from germline, CDR1 is SGHRS and CDR2 is YFSETQ. The DNA for the CDR3 is TGCGCCAGCGCCTTGGGGAGCGGGGGAGGAGAGACCCAGTACTTC. This translates into CASALGSGGGETQYF. The whole variable domain, remainder taken from reference TRBV5-1 and TRBJ2-5, is KAGVTQTPRYLIKTRGQQVTLSCSPISGHRSVSWYQQTPGQGLQFLFEYFSETQRNKGNFPGRFSGRQFSNSRSEMNVSTLELGDSALYLCASALGSGGGETQYFGPGTRLLVL.

The V gene is TRBV18, the J gene TRBJ2-5; 9 bases line up with TRBD1. The CDR3 totals 18 residues. Germline V gene lookup returns CDR1 KGHSH and CDR2 LQKENI. V shed 4 bases, J shed 2 bases, and the junction held 14 bases outside the gene matches. The CDR3 DNA sequence: TGTGCCAGCTCACTTCGGCAGGGGACAGGGATCCAACAAGAGACCCAGTACTTC. The encoded protein is CASSLRQGTGIQQETQYF.

In the case of this clone: The junction differs from germline at one of its ends, possibly a read error. CDR3 in DNA: TGTGCTAGCAGCCCCCACGGCGGGGACAGCTCCTACAATGAGCAGTTCTTC. Protein: CASSPHGGDSSYNEQFF. This chain uses TRBV7-7 with TRBJ2-1; D perhaps matches TRBD1 (7 bases). CDR3 length: 17 residues. From germline, CDR1 is SSHAT and CDR2 FNYEAQ (reference sequence). The full variable domain, rest sourced from reference TRBV7-7 and TRBJ2-1, is GAGVSQSPRYKVTKRGQDVTLRCDPISSHATLYWYQQALGQGPEFLTYFNYEAQPDKSGLPSDRFSAERPEGSISTLTIQRTEQRDSAMYRCASSPHGGDSSYNEQFFGPGTRLTVL.

The rearrangement joins TRBV19 to TRBJ1-5; D gene unclear. This CDR3 region has 16 residues. The V and J ends lost 5 bases and 3 bases respectively, with 17 bases between them. Looked up from germline, CDR1 is LNHDA and CDR2 is SQIVND (reference sequence). CDR3 nucleotide sequence: TGTGCCAGTAGTTACCCCAGGATGGTCCACAATCAGCCCCAGCATTTT. Translation: CASSYPRMVHNQPQHF.

The chain uses TRBV2 and TRBJ2-5; TRBD2 matches 8 bases. J was trimmed by 5 bases and V by 4 bases; bases with no gene match: 15. CDR3 length: 17 residues. Germline lookup yields CDR1 SNHLY and CDR2 FYNNEI. CDR3 nucleotide sequence: TGTGCCAGCAGTGGTTTGGGGACTAGAGGCCGGGAGGAGACCCAGTACTTC. This codes for CASSGLGTRGREETQYF.

DNA for the CDR3: TGCGCCAGCAGCTTCTCGCCGCGGGGCTCCTACGAGCAGTACTTC. It yields the protein CASSFSPRGSYEQYF. This chain connects TRBV5-1 to TRBJ2-7; TRBD2 is a possible D gene (6 bases). The CDR3 spans 15 residues. V lost 2 bases to trimming and J lost 0 bases, with 12 bases between them. Germline V CDR1 and CDR2: SGHRS, YFSETQ.

The DNA of the CDR3 is TGCGCCAGCCGGAGAGGCCAGGAAAAACTGTTTTTT. Protein product: CASRRGQEKLFF. J is TRBJ1-4 and V is TRBV5-1, with D uncertain. The CDR3 extends over 12 amino acids. The germline CDR1 and CDR2 sequences are SGHRS and YFSETQ. The V and J ends lost 7 bases and 8 bases respectively, with 12 bases between them.

The CDR3 nucleotides read TGTGCCAGCGAATTGGGTCCGTCTAGCGGGAGGACCGGAAATGAGCAGTTCTTC. Its translation is CASELGPSSGRTGNEQFF. The V and J genes are TRBV27 and TRBJ2-1; TRBD2 agrees at 11 bases. V shed 8 bases and J 7 bases; nucleotides not matched to a gene: 19. Germline loops: CDR1 MNHEY, CDR2 SMNVEV (reference sequence). This CDR3 region has 18 residues.

The chain links TRBV14 to TRBJ1-1; no reliable D call. Germline-derived CDR1 and CDR2 are SGHDN and FVKESK. The CDR3 has 14 residues. V was pared by 1 base and J by 5 bases, with 11 bases between. DNA of the CDR3: TGTGCCAGCAGCCAAGTTTCGGGGAGGACTGAAGCTTTCTTT. It translates to CASSQVSGRTEAFF.

The rearrangement links TRBV10-3 to TRBJ1-5, with 10 nucleotides matching TRBD1. This CDR3 region has 15 residues. J gave up 3 bases and V 3 bases, and 2 bases lay outside the gene matches. The germline V gene encodes CDR1 ENHRY and CDR2 SYGVKD. The CDR3 nucleotides are TGTGCCATCAGTGACGGGACAGGGGCCAATCAGCCCCAGCATTTT. It specifies CAISDGTGANQPQHF.

The rearrangement uses TRBV5-1 and TRBJ2-2; tentative D call: TRBD2 (6 bases). The CDR3 runs to 15 residues. V lost 3 bases, J lost 4 bases, and 13 bases lay in between. Germline V gives CDR1 SGHRS, CDR2 YFSETQ. The CDR3 nucleotides are TGCGCCAGCAGCTGGGGGGATGGGGTCACCGGGGAGCTGTTTTTT. This gives the protein CASSWGDGVTGELFF.

CDR3 sequence reads: CAWSGLGGTRSYEQYF. The CDR3 DNA sequence: TGTGCCTGGAGTGGGCTCGGGGGGACCCGATCCTACGAGCAGTACTTC. This rearrangement joins TRBV30 to TRBJ2-7, with TRBD2 matching 7 bases. Germline V CDR1 and CDR2: GTSNPN, SVGIG (reference sequence). The CDR3 loop spans 16 amino acids. Germline trimming cut 1 base from V and 1 base from J; bases unmatched to any gene: 10.

In its sample, this clone was seen once. V gene TRBV7-6 combines with J gene TRBJ1-2, with a tentative D call TRBD1 (5 bases). Germline V lookup: CDR1 SGHVS, CDR2 FNYEAQ. Trimming cost V 5 bases and J 8 bases, with 15 bases left between them. The CDR3 sequence is 13 residues long. The CDR3: CASSLQVGRGYTF. The CDR3 DNA reads as TGTGCCAGCAGCCTACAGGTCGGTAGGGGCTACACCTTC.

V and J are TRBV6-1 and TRBJ1-2; D possibly corresponds to TRBD1 (5 bases). The CDR3 sequence is 16 residues long. Trimming stripped 1 base from V and 4 bases from J, with 16 bases between. Looked up from germline, CDR1 is MNHNS and CDR2 is SASEGT. The CDR3 is CASSEERAGSSYGYTF. CDR3 DNA sequence: TGTGCCAGCAGTGAAGAACGGGCAGGGTCTAGCTATGGCTACACCTTC.

The chain employs TRBV28 and TRBJ1-4; TRBD1 matches at 7 bases. CDR3 size: 16 residues. J was trimmed by 4 bases and V by 1 base; bases with no gene match: 6. The germline V gene encodes CDR1 MDHEN and CDR2 SYDVKM. Here the CDR3 reads CASSLFWDSNNEKLFF. CDR3 sequence (DNA): TGTGCCAGCAGTTTATTCTGGGACAGCAATAATGAAAAACTGTTTTTT.

This chain links TRBV19 with TRBJ1-2; 8 bases line up with TRBD1. This CDR3 is built from 15 residues. V gave up 7 bases and J gave up 2 bases; unmatched junction bases: 9. The germline CDR1 and CDR2 sequences are LNHDA and SQIVND (reference sequence). CDR3 protein: CASTHPRGLNYGYTF. The CDR3 DNA sequence: TGTGCCAGTACCCACCCCAGGGGGCTAAACTATGGCTACACCTTC.

The V and J genes are TRBV30 and TRBJ1-5; possible D gene TRBD1, 6 bases. Germline V gene sequence: CDR1 GTSNPN, CDR2 SVGIG (reference sequence). CDR3 size: 16 residues. V was shortened by 8 bases and J by 3 bases, with 23 bases between the two germline ends. The CDR3 DNA is TGTGCCGGCGACTTAGCTCCGGGACACAACAATCAGCCCCAGCATTTT. Protein sequence: CAGDLAPGHNNQPQHF.

This chain connects TRBV6-1 to TRBJ2-2, with D perhaps matching TRBD1 (5 bases). The germline CDR1 and CDR2 sequences are MNHNS and SASEGT. The CDR3 is 13 residues long. The V end lost 6 bases, the J end lost 8 bases, and 13 bases lay between the germline ends. CDR3: CASSDFRTGELFF. CDR3 DNA: TGTGCCAGCAGCGACTTCAGGACAGGGGAGCTGTTTTTT.

The chain carries TRBV18 and TRBJ1-2, with D uncertain. CDR3 size: 15 residues. Germline values: CDR1 KGHSH, CDR2 LQKENI. Between the trimmed V and J ends, which lost 3 bases and 4 bases, there was a span of 15 bases. The CDR3 spells CASSPLSGEVYGYTF. The CDR3 nucleotides are TGTGCCAGCTCACCCCTCTCTGGCGAGGTCTATGGCTACACCTTC.

The chain recombines TRBV30 with TRBJ2-5; D perhaps matches TRBD1 (5 bases). V lost 2 bases to trimming and J lost 5 bases, with 9 bases between them. The CDR3 is 12 amino acids. Germline-derived CDR1 and CDR2 are GTSNPN and SVGIG (reference sequence). The CDR3 spells CAWSTQGETQYF. The CDR3 DNA reads as TGTGCCTGGAGTACCCAGGGTGAGACCCAGTACTTC.

V gene TRBV28 combines with J gene TRBJ1-5; possible D gene TRBD1, 5 bases. Trimming took 3 bases from V and 1 from J, leaving 7 bases between them. CDR1 and CDR2 (germline): MDHEN, SYDVKM. The CDR3 is 14 amino acids. The CDR3 loop is CASSFQGSNQPQHF. CDR3 bases: TGTGCCAGCAGTTTCCAGGGAAGCAATCAGCCCCAGCATTTT.

For the CDR3, the DNA is TGTGCCACCAGCACCTCGACAGGGGGGAGGCTCGGGGAGCAGTTCTTC. Protein: CATSTSTGGRLGEQFF. The chain joins TRBV15 to TRBJ2-1, with 9 bases identical to TRBD1. Germline trimming cut 4 bases from V and 10 bases from J; bases unmatched to any gene: 14. Germline lookup yields CDR1 LNHNV and CDR2 YYDKDF (reference sequence). The CDR3 is made up of 16 amino acids.

This clone has a single count. The rearrangement joins TRBV27 to TRBJ2-1; weak D call: TRBD2 (5 bases). Trimming pared 5 bases from V and 7 bases from J, leaving 18 bases between. The germline V gene encodes CDR1 MNHEY and CDR2 SMNVEV (reference sequence). The CDR3 consists of 15 residues. The CDR3 protein is CASSLPWARRNEQFF. In DNA form, the CDR3 reads TGTGCCAGCAGTCTCCCATGGGCCAGGAGGAATGAGCAGTTCTTC.

J is TRBJ2-5 and V is TRBV11-2; 9 positions match TRBD1. With V trimmed by 5 bases and J by 3 bases, 1 base remained unmatched. This CDR3 is 13 amino acids long. Germline-derived CDR1 and CDR2 are SGHAT and FQNNGV. The CDR3, as DNA: TGTGCCAGCAGCCGGACAGGGGAAGAGACCCAGTACTTC. Translating it yields CASSRTGEETQYF.

This chain joins TRBV5-1 and TRBJ1-4; unclear D gene. CDR1 SGHRS and CDR2 YFSETQ come from the germline V gene. The CDR3 is made up of 14 amino acids. The germline V and J ends were trimmed by 4 bases and 8 bases, with 15 bases remaining between them. The CDR3 loop reads CASSHGSGQEKLFF. The CDR3 DNA reads as TGCGCCAGCAGCCATGGGTCAGGCCAAGAAAAACTGTTTTTT.

The chain uses TRBV7-9 and TRBJ2-2; D ambiguous. V was clipped by 5 bases and J by 5 bases, with 9 bases between them. Germline V gene lookup returns CDR1 SEHNR and CDR2 FQNEAQ (reference sequence). The CDR3 runs to 13 residues. As DNA, the CDR3 is TGTGCCAGCAGCCCCAAGAGGACCGGGGAGCTGTTTTTT. Translated: CASSPKRTGELFF.

The CDR3 DNA sequence: TGTGCCAGCAGCTTAGGAGTAGCGGGAGGTCACGAGCAGTACTTC. Protein: CASSLGVAGGHEQYF. This rearrangement joins TRBV11-1 to TRBJ2-7; the match to TRBD2 covers 10 bases. This CDR3 has 15 amino acids. Germline CDR1 and CDR2: SGHAT and FQDESV (reference sequence). Unmatched junction bases numbered 5, after V lost 1 base and J lost 5 bases.

CDR3 amino acids: CASSTRNQPQHF. CDR3 coding DNA: TGTGCCAGCAGCACTCGGAATCAGCCCCAGCATTTT. The V and J genes are TRBV13 and TRBJ1-5, with D uncertain. V lost 5 bases to trimming and J lost 4 bases, with 6 bases between them. Germline CDR1 is PRHDT and CDR2 is FYEKMQ (reference sequence). The CDR3 is made up of 12 amino acids.